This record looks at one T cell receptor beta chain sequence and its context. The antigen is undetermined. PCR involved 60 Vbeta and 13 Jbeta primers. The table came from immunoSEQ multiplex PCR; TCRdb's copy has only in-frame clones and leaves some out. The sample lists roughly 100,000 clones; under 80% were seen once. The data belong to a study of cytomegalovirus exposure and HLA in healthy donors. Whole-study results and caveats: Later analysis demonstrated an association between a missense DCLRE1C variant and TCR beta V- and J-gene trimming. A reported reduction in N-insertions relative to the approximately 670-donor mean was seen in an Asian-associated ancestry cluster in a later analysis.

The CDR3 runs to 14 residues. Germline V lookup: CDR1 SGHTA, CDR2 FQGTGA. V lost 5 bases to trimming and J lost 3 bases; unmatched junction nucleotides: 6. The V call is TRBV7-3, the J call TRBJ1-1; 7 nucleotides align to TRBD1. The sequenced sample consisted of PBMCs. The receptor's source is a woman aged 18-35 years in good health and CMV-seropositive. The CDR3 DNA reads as TGTGCCAGCAGCAAAAACAGGGGTGACACTGAAGCTTTCTTT. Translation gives CASSKNRGDTEAFF.